This paragraph reports one T cell receptor (beta chain). Its antigen remains unidentified. No base quality information exists; no much larger clone differs at one position. Trimming removed 2 bases from V and 4 bases from J, leaving 12 bases between the germline ends. The CDR3 goes from the cysteine to the phenylalanine over 15 residues. Left in the record is the CDR3 DNA by itself, 45 bases read in frame from the first base. This entry comes from a study of T cell repertoires in cytomegalovirus infection (dated by TCRdb to the late 2010s). The study in broad terms: Donor HLA type was relevant to the analysis, as public TCR beta signatures indicated carriage of CMV infection together with the matching HLA type.

TCRdb records Illumina HiSeq 1500 as the sequencer. TCRdb reworked the public reads: Q25 trimming with fastp, MiXCR clone assembly, productive beta chains retained. Each record represents a unique CDR3 protein, reported with the most common genes and DNA among its rows. The sample contains 200,000 to 300,000 distinct CDR3 sequences, roughly an eighth of them found a single time. Around 8.1% of the sample belongs to the ten largest clones. What the work shows at the level of the full study, not this receptor alone: Carriers of CMV infection plus the relevant HLA type were discriminated by the cumulative frequency of public TCR beta family members in the study cohort and in an independent roughly 340-donor cohort. The ex vivo response was dominated by HLA-C-restricted CMV-specific TCR beta clonotypes, and the single most frequent clonotype in two of eight donors was supplied by these HLA-C-restricted clonotypes.

This receptor was identified in a human donor in good health (CMV status not recorded). Some clones in this sample may be carry-over from other donors' samples. Source material: PBMCs. The chain uses TRBV12-3 or TRBV12-4 and TRBJ2-1; TRBD1 is perhaps the D gene, given 6 matching bases. The sequenced DNA: TGTGCCAGCAGTTTACCCCGTACAGGGTACAATGAGCAGTTCTTC. This codes for CASSLPRTGYNEQFF.